The 30 T cell receptor beta chains below come from one sample, sequenced in a study of T-cell memory formation after mild COVID-19. Each CDR3 protein gets one entry after TCRdb re-called the 5' RACE reads with MiXCR. The sample carries around 310,000 distinct CDR3 sequences, approximately 15% recorded once. Material: PBMCs or a T cell subset sorted from them (not recorded which). These receptors originate from a man between 18 and 35 years old who had mild COVID-19 (a few samples of this study predate the infection). Cell type and time point are not known.

V is TRBV7-9 and J is TRBJ2-6; D gene unclear. CDR1 is SEHNR and CDR2 is FQNEAQ in the germline V gene (reference sequence). This CDR3 spans 15 amino acids. Trimming pared 2 bases from V and 0 bases from J, leaving 5 bases between. For the CDR3, the DNA is TGTGCCAGCAGCTTACCCGCCTCTGGGGCCAACGTCCTGACTTTC. Its translation is CASSLPASGANVLTF.

In DNA form, the CDR3 reads TGTGCCAGCAGCTTGGAGGTTTACTACGAGCAGTACTTC. Its translation: CASSLEVYYEQYF. The chain combines TRBV5-5 with TRBJ2-7; D is undetermined. The CDR3 has 13 amino acids. V lost 0 bases, J lost 3 bases, and 7 bases lay in between. The germline V gene has CDR1 SGHKS and CDR2 YYEKEE (reference sequence).

This clonotype was seen a handful of times. The chain couples TRBV27 to TRBJ1-1; D is unclear. The ends were cut back, 8 bases at V and 3 bases at J, with 16 bases in the middle. Germline V gene lookup returns CDR1 MNHEY and CDR2 SMNVEV (reference sequence). The CDR3 has 14 amino acids. The CDR3 sequence is CASGLVPKDTEAFF. Here the CDR3 DNA reads TGTGCCAGCGGCTTAGTACCCAAGGACACTGAAGCTTTCTTT.

There are a few counts of this clonotype. V gene TRBV20-1 combines with J gene TRBJ2-7, with unresolved D. The V gene's germline CDR1 is DFQATT and CDR2 SNEGSKA (reference sequence). The CDR3 runs to 13 residues. With 1 base removed from V and 2 bases from J, the gap between germline ends came to 9 bases. The chain's CDR3 is CSARGRGTYEQYF. The CDR3 coding sequence is TGCAGTGCTAGAGGTCGCGGAACCTACGAGCAGTACTTC.

The chain is built from TRBV10-2 and TRBJ2-2; D unresolved. This CDR3 has 12 amino acids. Trimming stripped 6 bases from V and 5 bases from J, with 7 bases between. Germline CDR1 is WSHSY and CDR2 is SAAADI. The CDR3 coding sequence is TGCGCCAGCAGGGAACTAACCGGGGAGCTGTTTTTT. This gives the protein CASRELTGELFF.

The chain carries TRBV7-2 and TRBJ1-4; a weak D match, TRBD1 (5 bases). The length of the CDR3 is 15 residues. Germline V lookup: CDR1 SGHTA, CDR2 FQGNSA. V lost 5 bases and J 8 bases, leaving 18 bases between the germline ends. Here the CDR3 DNA reads TGTGCCAGCAGCCCGGGGTTCGGGGGTGGCGAAAAACTGTTTTTT. The encoded protein is CASSPGFGGGEKLFF.

This rearrangement joins TRBV12-3 or TRBV12-4 to TRBJ2-5, with unresolved D. V was cut by 6 bases and J by 6 bases, with 14 bases left in between. The length of the CDR3 is 13 residues. The DNA of the CDR3 is TGTGCCAGCAGCCTAGGCCCACAACAGACCCAGTACTTC. Translation gives CASSLGPQQTQYF.

In this sample, this clonotype turned up a few times. The chain recombines TRBV20-1 with TRBJ2-1; TRBD2 agrees at 8 bases. Germline V lookup: CDR1 DFQATT, CDR2 SNEGSKA (reference sequence). V gave up 2 bases and J gave up 0 bases; unmatched junction bases: 9. The CDR3 length is 17 residues. In DNA, the CDR3 is TGCAGTGCTAGAAGGGCCGGGAGGGACTTCTCCTACAATGAGCAGTTCTTC. It encodes CSARRAGRDFSYNEQFF.

This sequence joins TRBV5-1 and TRBJ2-7; D may correspond to TRBD1 or TRBD2 (5 bases each). Germline V CDR1 and CDR2: SGHRS, YFSETQ. This CDR3 contains 14 residues. V shed 3 bases and J shed 5 bases, with 15 bases lying between them. The CDR3 spells CASSSTVRGDEQYF. The CDR3 nucleotides are TGCGCCAGCAGCTCCACTGTGAGGGGCGACGAGCAGTACTTC.

This clonotype was counted between two and nine times. V gene TRBV4-1 combines with J gene TRBJ1-2; TRBD1 agrees at 9 bases. Germline CDR1 MGHRA, CDR2 YSYEKL. This CDR3 comprises 16 residues. J gave up 4 bases and V 4 bases, and 10 bases lay outside the gene matches. CDR3: CASSLPPGQGFYGYTF. Here the CDR3 DNA reads TGCGCCAGCAGCCTCCCTCCGGGACAGGGATTCTATGGCTACACCTTC.

This clonotype was counted at least ten times. This chain links TRBV7-8 with TRBJ2-5; possible D gene TRBD1, 6 bases. The V and J ends lost 5 bases and 5 bases respectively, with 24 bases between them. CDR1 is SGHVS, CDR2 FQNEAQ, per germline. The CDR3 is 17 residues long. The CDR3: CASSLSAGAPSWETQYF. The CDR3 coding sequence is TGTGCCAGCAGCCTAAGTGCAGGGGCCCCATCGTGGGAGACCCAGTACTTC.

The chain links TRBV11-2 to TRBJ1-1; 8 bases map to TRBD1. The CDR3 runs to 14 residues. CDR1 is SGHAT, CDR2 FQNNGV, per germline. Trimming removed 5 bases from V and 5 bases from J; junction bases left unmatched: 7. The CDR3 DNA is TGTGCCAGCAGCATCGGACAGGGTTGGACTGAAGCTTTCTTT. Amino acids: CASSIGQGWTEAFF.

This clonotype was counted ten times or more. The chain joins TRBV7-2 to TRBJ1-1; TRBD1 matches at 8 bases. The CDR3 has 13 amino acids. From germline, CDR1 is SGHTA and CDR2 FQGNSA. J lost 11 bases, V lost 8 bases, and 13 bases had no gene match. The CDR3 spells CASEQGGNPVAFF. CDR3 bases: TGTGCCAGCGAACAGGGGGGAAATCCGGTCGCTTTCTTT.

This clonotype was counted many times. This rearrangement joins TRBV4-3 to TRBJ1-5; D may be TRBD1 (5 bases). The CDR3 is 15 amino acids. CDR1 and CDR2 (germline): LGHNA, YSLEER. V dropped 0 bases and J dropped 4 bases, with 10 bases sitting between them. The DNA for the CDR3 is TGCGCCAGCAGCCAAGATTTAGACAGTAATCAGCCCCAGCATTTT. The encoded protein is CASSQDLDSNQPQHF.

This clonotype was recorded many times. This sequence joins TRBV18 and TRBJ1-1; perhaps TRBD1 as D (6 bases). V was clipped by 4 bases and J by 1 base, with 19 bases between them. The CDR3 has 17 residues. Germline loops: CDR1 KGHSH, CDR2 LQKENI. The CDR3, as DNA: TGTGCCAGCTCACTCCTCGCCGGGGGCCCATGGAACACTGAAGCTTTCTTT. Encoded protein: CASSLLAGGPWNTEAFF.

This clonotype was counted between two and nine times. The chain is built from TRBV29-1 and TRBJ2-7; TRBD2 agrees at 7 bases. CDR3 length: 12 residues. In germline, CDR1 is SQVTM, CDR2 ANQGSEA. The CDR3 nucleotides read TGCAGTAGACTTGGGGGGGGCTACGAGCAGTACGTC. The encoded protein is CSRLGGGYEQYV.

The gene calls are TRBV6-5 and TRBJ1-3; maybe TRBD1 (6 bases). The CDR3 is 17 amino acids. The V end was cut by 2 bases, the J end by 2 bases, with 16 bases between. Germline CDR1 reads MNHEY; CDR2 reads SVGAGI. The CDR3 region has the DNA TGTGCCAGCAGTTACACGGGCCCTTACAGGGCTGGAAACACCATATATTTT. Encoded protein: CASSYTGPYRAGNTIYF.

The V call is TRBV29-1, the J call TRBJ1-1, with 8 bases that match TRBD1. Germline V lookup: CDR1 SQVTM, CDR2 ANQGSEA. CDR3 length: 13 residues. J gave up 6 bases and V 7 bases, and 10 bases lay outside the gene matches. CDR3 sequence reads: CSARGRFYPEAFF. The CDR3 nucleotides read TGCAGCGCCAGGGGGCGTTTCTACCCTGAAGCTTTCTTT.

This clonotype was picked up a small number of times. The V gene is TRBV5-1, the J gene TRBJ2-5; 7 bases match TRBD1. Germline V CDR1 and CDR2: SGHRS, YFSETQ. The CDR3 sequence is 13 residues long. J lost 5 bases, V lost 4 bases, and 5 bases had no gene match. This CDR3 is CASSLTGWETQYF. DNA of the CDR3: TGCGCCAGCAGCCTGACAGGGTGGGAGACCCAGTACTTC.

The chain is built from TRBV6-5 and TRBJ1-6, with 10 bases fitting TRBD1. The CDR3 runs 15 residues. The V gene end was trimmed by 4 bases and the J gene end by 9 bases; junction bases not matched to a gene: 6. The germline V gene encodes CDR1 MNHEY and CDR2 SVGAGI. CDR3 DNA: TGTGCCAGCAGTTCCCGGGACAGGGGCGCTTCACCCCTCCACTTT. Residues: CASSSRDRGASPLHF.

This clonotype was seen a few times. Here the CDR3 reads CASLEGGELFF. The CDR3 bases are TGTGCCAGCTTGGAGGGGGGGGAGCTGTTTTTT. V usage is TRBV6-5 and J usage is TRBJ2-2, with D perhaps TRBD2 (6 bases). Trimming pared 8 bases from V and 8 bases from J, leaving 9 bases between. This CDR3 spans 11 amino acids. Germline V gives CDR1 MNHEY, CDR2 SVGAGI.

This clonotype was recorded many times. The CDR3 loop is CASSQDPPGGDYEQYF. The CDR3 nucleotides are TGTGCCAGCAGCCAAGATCCCCCCGGTGGGGACTACGAGCAGTACTTC. The genes are TRBV3-1 and TRBJ2-7, with no clear D. Germline V gene data show CDR1 as LGHDT and CDR2 as YNNKEL (reference sequence). The CDR3 consists of 16 residues. Trimming cost V 0 bases and J 3 bases, with 15 bases left between them.

This clonotype showed up just a few times. The chain combines TRBV7-3 with TRBJ2-2; 7 bases are a match to TRBD2. With 5 bases clipped from V and 7 bases from J, the junction kept 10 bases outside the gene matches. The CDR3 is 15 amino acids. The germline CDR1 and CDR2 sequences are SGHTA and FQGTGA. CDR3 DNA: TGTGCCAGCAGCCCCGGACTAGTTAAGGACGGGGAGCTGTTTTTT. The encoded protein is CASSPGLVKDGELFF.

This clonotype was seen a handful of times. The chain has TRBV20-1 and TRBJ1-4; D unclear. The germline gives CDR1 DFQATT, CDR2 SNEGSKA (reference sequence). V lost 0 bases to trimming and J lost 5 bases, with 10 bases between them. CDR3 size: 14 residues. In nucleotides, the CDR3 is TGCAGTGCTAGAGACAGCGGTGGGAATGAAAAACTGTTTTTT. It translates to CSARDSGGNEKLFF.

The genes are TRBV9 and TRBJ2-7, with 8 bases identical to TRBD2. Germline V CDR1 and CDR2: SGDLS, YYNGEE. V lost 2 bases, J lost 1 base, and 5 bases stayed unmatched. The CDR3 loop spans 15 amino acids. CDR3 protein: CASSVGGGLSYEQYF. The CDR3 DNA is TGTGCCAGCAGCGTTGGCGGGGGGTTATCCTACGAGCAGTACTTC.

CDR3 sequence (DNA): TGTGCCAGCAGCTCGCAGGCAGCGGGGGGCCCCACAGATACGCAGTATTTT. It translates to CASSSQAAGGPTDTQYF. The chain couples TRBV7-2 to TRBJ2-3, with TRBD2 matching over 9 bases. This CDR3 region has 17 residues. Germline-derived CDR1 and CDR2 are SGHTA and FQGNSA. With 4 bases clipped from V and 2 bases from J, the junction kept 10 bases outside the gene matches.

The chain employs TRBV18 and TRBJ2-2; D unresolved. Trimming left V 3 bases short and J 7 bases short, with 12 bases between. Germline CDR1 and CDR2: KGHSH and LQKENI. The CDR3 spans 14 residues. CDR3 in DNA: TGTGCCAGCTCACCCCCCACGGACGACGGGGAGCTGTTTTTT. The encoded protein is CASSPPTDDGELFF. The full variable domain, its missing parts supplied by reference TRBV18 and TRBJ2-2, is NAGVMQNPRHLVRRRGQEARLRCSPMKGHSHVYWYRQLPEEGLKFMVYLQKENIIDESGMPKERFSAEFPKEGPSILRIQQVVRGDSAAYFCASSPPTDDGELFFGEGSRLTVL.

The J gene is TRBJ1-2, the V gene TRBV18; D not certain. The germline gives CDR1 KGHSH, CDR2 LQKENI. V was shortened by 3 bases and J by 6 bases, with 14 bases between the two germline ends. The CDR3 is 14 residues long. This chain's CDR3 is CASSPMAEDHGYTF. The CDR3 DNA is TGTGCCAGCTCACCCATGGCAGAAGATCATGGCTACACCTTC.

The chain combines TRBV20-1 with TRBJ1-4, with 7 bases fitting TRBD1. Germline lookup yields CDR1 DFQATT and CDR2 SNEGSKA (reference sequence). The J segment lost 5 bases and the V segment lost 8 bases, leaving 8 bases of the junction unmatched. The CDR3 has 13 residues. CDR3 coding DNA: TGCAGTCCACGACAGGGTAACAATGAAAAACTGTTTTTT. This gives the protein CSPRQGNNEKLFF.

In its sample, this clonotype was seen a few times. This chain uses TRBV7-3 with TRBJ2-1; D may match TRBD1 or TRBD2 (5 bases each). The germline gives CDR1 SGHTA, CDR2 FQGTGA. The length of the CDR3 is 15 residues. The germline V and J ends were trimmed by 5 bases and 4 bases, with 15 bases remaining between them. The CDR3 loop is CASSPGTSFYNEQFF. The CDR3 DNA is TGTGCCAGCAGCCCCGGGACCTCTTTTTACAATGAGCAGTTCTTC.